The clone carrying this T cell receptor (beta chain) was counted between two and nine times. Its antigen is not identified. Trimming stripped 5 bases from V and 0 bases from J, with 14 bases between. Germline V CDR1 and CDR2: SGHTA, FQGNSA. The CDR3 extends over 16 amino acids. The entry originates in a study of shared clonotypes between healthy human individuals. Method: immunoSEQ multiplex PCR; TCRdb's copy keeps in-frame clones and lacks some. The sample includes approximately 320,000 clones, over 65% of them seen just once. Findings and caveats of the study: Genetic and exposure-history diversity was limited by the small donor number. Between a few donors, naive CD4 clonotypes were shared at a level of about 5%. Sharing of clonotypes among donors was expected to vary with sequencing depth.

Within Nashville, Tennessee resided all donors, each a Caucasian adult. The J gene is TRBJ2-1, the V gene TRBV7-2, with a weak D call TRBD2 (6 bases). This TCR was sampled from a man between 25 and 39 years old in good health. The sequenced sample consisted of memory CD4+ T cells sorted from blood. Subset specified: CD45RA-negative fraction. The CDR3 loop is CASSRGSGSSYNEQFF. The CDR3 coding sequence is TGTGCCAGCAGCCGCGGTAGCGGAAGCTCCTACAATGAGCAGTTCTTC.